These 7 T cell receptor beta chains were sequenced from one sample in a study of beta chain features in type 1 diabetes. Every bit of the isolated RNA underwent reverse transcription, so sequencing read expressed TCRB transcripts. Some clones are missing from TCRdb's copy, which holds only in-frame ones; the method was immunoSEQ multiplex PCR. The repertoire has about 300,000 clones, under 8.5% of them found once; the top ten carry roughly 1%. The specimen was central memory CD4+ T cells from blood. These receptors originate from a woman younger than 35 in good health.

This clone was observed at least ten times. The V and J genes are TRBV14 and TRBJ1-1; D is ambiguous. V was cut by 0 bases and J by 1 base, with 3 bases left in between. Looked up from germline, CDR1 is SGHDN and CDR2 is FVKESK. This CDR3 region has 13 residues. The DNA of the CDR3 is TGTGCCAGCAGCCAAGATGGGAACACTGAAGCTTTCTTT. Protein product: CASSQDGNTEAFF.

This clone was seen more than once but under ten times. The genes are TRBV7-9 and TRBJ1-5; 7 bases align to TRBD1. Germline CDR1 and CDR2: SEHNR and FQNEAQ (reference sequence). This CDR3 contains 15 residues. The V segment lost 1 base and the J segment 7 bases; nucleotides outside the gene matches: 7. The CDR3 here is CASSLGMNRGQPQHF. The CDR3 DNA reads as TGTGCCAGCAGCTTAGGGATGAACAGGGGCCAGCCCCAGCATTTT.

This clone was observed a few times. The chain uses TRBV4-2 and TRBJ1-5; D not resolved. V lost 3 bases to trimming and J lost 3 bases, with 6 bases between them. Germline V CDR1 and CDR2: LGHNA, YNFKEQ. CDR3 length: 13 residues. This CDR3 is CASSHTVNQPQHF. CDR3 DNA sequence: TGTGCCAGCAGCCATACAGTCAATCAGCCCCAGCATTTT.

This clone has only one observation. J is TRBJ2-3 and V is TRBV5-4; D is unresolved. Germline lookup yields CDR1 SGHNT and CDR2 YYREEE (reference sequence). V lost 5 bases to trimming and J lost 3 bases, with 13 bases between them. The CDR3 is 14 amino acids. In DNA form, the CDR3 reads TGTGCCAGCAGTTTCGGCAGTTTTACAGATACGCAGTATTTT. Translated: CASSFGSFTDTQYF.

This chain connects TRBV6-5 to TRBJ1-6; perhaps TRBD1 as D (6 bases). CDR1 is MNHEY, CDR2 SVGAGI, per germline. The CDR3 is made up of 15 amino acids. V was trimmed by 6 bases and J by 14 bases, leaving 23 bases between them. As DNA, the CDR3 is TGTGCCAGCAGGGAGGACAGCAGGTCCCAGAGGACCCTCCACTTT. It encodes CASREDSRSQRTLHF.

The rearrangement uses TRBV6-5 and TRBJ2-3; D not certain. Trimming stripped 7 bases from V and 2 bases from J, with 13 bases between. CDR1 MNHEY and CDR2 SVGAGI come from the germline V gene. This CDR3 is built from 14 residues. The CDR3 DNA reads as TGTGCCAGCACCTCGGGTAGCCCCACAGATACGCAGTATTTT. This sequence encodes CASTSGSPTDTQYF.

This chain uses TRBV5-6 with TRBJ1-1; unclear D gene. The CDR3 loop spans 11 amino acids. CDR1 is SGHDT and CDR2 is YYEEEE in the germline V gene. Trimming took off 3 bases at V and 11 bases at J, with 11 bases between the two ends. CDR3 nucleotides: TGTGCCAGCAGCTGGGAGGGTTTGGCTTTCTTT. Translation gives CASSWEGLAFF.